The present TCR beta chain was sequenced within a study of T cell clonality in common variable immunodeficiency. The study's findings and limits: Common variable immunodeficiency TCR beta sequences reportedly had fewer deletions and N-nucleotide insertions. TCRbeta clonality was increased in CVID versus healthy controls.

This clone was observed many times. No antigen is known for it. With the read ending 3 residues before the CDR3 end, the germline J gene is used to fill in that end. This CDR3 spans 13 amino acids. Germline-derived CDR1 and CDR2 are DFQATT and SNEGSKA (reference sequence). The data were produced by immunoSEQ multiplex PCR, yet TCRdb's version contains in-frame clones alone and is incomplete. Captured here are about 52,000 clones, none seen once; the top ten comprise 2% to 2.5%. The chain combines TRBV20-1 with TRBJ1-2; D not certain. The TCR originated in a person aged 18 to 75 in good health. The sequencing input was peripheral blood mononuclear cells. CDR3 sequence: CVLPEGQKRGYTF. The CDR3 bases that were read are TGCGTACTCCCCGAGGGCCAAAAAAGAGGC.